This T cell receptor (beta chain) came from a study of shared clonotypes between healthy human individuals. A word on this clone: Antigen: not known.

Original handling: Junction-only sequences without quality scores were provided by ImmunoSEQ, so filtering was different. Repertoires were generated with immunoSEQ multiplex PCR, while TCRdb's copy carries only in-frame clones and drops some. V, J and clone size reflect that table, while D and trimming were determined from the DNA. The table shows 2 million to 2.5 million clones, with approximately 95% occurring only once. Study-wide findings and caveats: Among the subsets, naive ones generally showed larger estimated richness than memory ones.

This CDR3 has 13 residues. Germline lookup yields CDR1 MDHEN and CDR2 SYDVKM. Trimming removed 10 bases from V and 1 base from J, with 13 bases in between. The sample taken for sequencing was naive CD4+ T cells sorted from blood. The subset denotes: CD45RA+ positively selected. This clonotype was obtained from a man between 18 and 29 years old in good health. V and J are TRBV28 and TRBJ1-2, with unresolved D. The chain's CDR3 is CATERDNNYGYTF. In nucleotides, the CDR3 is TGTGCCACCGAGAGAGACAATAACTATGGCTACACCTTC.